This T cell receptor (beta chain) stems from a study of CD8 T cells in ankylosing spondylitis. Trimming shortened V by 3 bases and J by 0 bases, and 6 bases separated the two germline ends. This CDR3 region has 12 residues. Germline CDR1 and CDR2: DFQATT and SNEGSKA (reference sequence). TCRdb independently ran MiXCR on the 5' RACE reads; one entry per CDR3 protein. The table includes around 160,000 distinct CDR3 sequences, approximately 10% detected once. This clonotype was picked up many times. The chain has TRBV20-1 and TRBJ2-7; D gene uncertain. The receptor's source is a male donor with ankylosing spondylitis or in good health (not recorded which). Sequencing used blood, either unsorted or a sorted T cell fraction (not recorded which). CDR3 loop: CSARGYSYEQYF. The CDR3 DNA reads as TGCAGTGCTAGGGGTTACTCCTACGAGCAGTACTTC.